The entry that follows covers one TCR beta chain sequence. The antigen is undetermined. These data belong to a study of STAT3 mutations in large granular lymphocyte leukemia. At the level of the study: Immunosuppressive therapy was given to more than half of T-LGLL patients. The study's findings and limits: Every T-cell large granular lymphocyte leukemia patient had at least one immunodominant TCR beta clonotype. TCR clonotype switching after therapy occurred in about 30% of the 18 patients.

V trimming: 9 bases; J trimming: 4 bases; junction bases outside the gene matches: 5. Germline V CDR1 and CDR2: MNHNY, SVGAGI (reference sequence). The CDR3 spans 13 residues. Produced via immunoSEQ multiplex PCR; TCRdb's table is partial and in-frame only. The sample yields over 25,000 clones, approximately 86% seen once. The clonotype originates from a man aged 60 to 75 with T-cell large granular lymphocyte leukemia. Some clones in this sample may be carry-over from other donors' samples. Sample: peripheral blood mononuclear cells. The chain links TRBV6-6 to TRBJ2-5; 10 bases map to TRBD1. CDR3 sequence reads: CASRQGASETQYF. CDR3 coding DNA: TGTGCCAGTCGACAGGGGGCGTCAGAGACCCAGTACTTC.